This is a list of T cell receptor beta chains from one sample in a study of shared clonotypes between healthy human individuals. Sequencing used immunoSEQ multiplex PCR; TCRdb keeps in-frame clones, though not all of them. Of 2 million to 3 million clones in the sample, 80% to 95% were seen once. Sequencing was done on a sample of naive CD4+ T cells from PBMCs. These receptors came from a young man in good health. Some clones in this sample may be carry-over from other donors' samples. Each CDR3 is given with its conserved first and last residue. Fields, in order: clone size, J gene, V gene, D gene, CDR3 protein, CDR3 DNA. D genes are given only for firm matches. Clone size is shown for a subset of rows, as once, few, many or a class of expanded clone.

clone_size: NA; j_call: TRBJ1-1; v_call: TRBV6-6; d_call: TRBD1; cdr3_aa: CASSGQGAKNTEAFF; cdr3_nt: TGTGCCAGCAGTGGACAGGGAGCCAAGAACACTGAAGCTTTCTTT
clone_size: few; j_call: TRBJ1-3; v_call: TRBV7-3; d_call: NA; cdr3_aa: CASSPNSGNTIYF; cdr3_nt: TGTGCCAGCAGCCCAAACTCTGGAAACACCATATATTTT
clone_size: NA; j_call: TRBJ2-1; v_call: TRBV9; d_call: NA; cdr3_aa: CASSGKGLYNEQFF; cdr3_nt: TGTGCCAGCAGCGGGAAGGGACTCTACAATGAGCAGTTCTTC
clone_size: NA; j_call: TRBJ2-7; v_call: TRBV28; d_call: NA; cdr3_aa: CASKGDSYEQYF; cdr3_nt: TGTGCCAGCAAAGGAGACTCCTACGAGCAGTACTTC
clone_size: once; j_call: TRBJ2-2; v_call: TRBV5-1; d_call: TRBD2; cdr3_aa: CASSFLAGSFTGELFF; cdr3_nt: TGCGCCAGCAGCTTCCTAGCGGGAAGCTTTACCGGGGAGCTGTTTTTT
clone_size: NA; j_call: TRBJ2-2; v_call: TRBV18; d_call: NA; cdr3_aa: CASSPRTDFTGELFF; cdr3_nt: TGTGCCAGCTCACCCCGGACAGATTTCACCGGGGAGCTGTTTTTT
clone_size: NA; j_call: TRBJ1-4; v_call: TRBV18; d_call: NA; cdr3_aa: CASSPLNGATNEKLFF; cdr3_nt: TGTGCCAGCTCACCCTTAAACGGCGCAACTAATGAAAAACTGTTTTTT
clone_size: NA; j_call: TRBJ2-7; v_call: TRBV6-5; d_call: TRBD1; cdr3_aa: CASSPRGTGARQYF; cdr3_nt: TGTGCCAGCAGTCCCCGAGGGACAGGCGCTAGGCAGTACTTC
clone_size: NA; j_call: TRBJ2-3; v_call: TRBV4-2; d_call: TRBD2; cdr3_aa: CASSRRLADRTDTQYF; cdr3_nt: TGTGCCAGCAGTCGAAGACTAGCGGACCGCACAGATACGCAGTATTTT
clone_size: once; j_call: TRBJ1-3; v_call: TRBV6-5; d_call: NA; cdr3_aa: CASSGNTGNTIYF; cdr3_nt: TGTGCCAGCAGTGGAAATACTGGAAACACCATATATTTT
clone_size: few; j_call: TRBJ2-7; v_call: TRBV30; d_call: TRBD1; cdr3_aa: CAWSRDRGHEQYF; cdr3_nt: TGTGCCTGGAGTAGGGACAGGGGGCACGAGCAGTACTTC
clone_size: NA; j_call: TRBJ1-3; v_call: TRBV5-1; d_call: TRBD1; cdr3_aa: CASRAQGAGNTIYF; cdr3_nt: TGCGCCAGCAGAGCCCAGGGGGCTGGAAACACCATATATTTT
clone_size: NA; j_call: TRBJ2-7; v_call: TRBV4-1; d_call: TRBD2; cdr3_aa: CASSPWRADRASGSFSYEQYF; cdr3_nt: TGCGCCAGCAGCCCCTGGCGGGCAGATAGGGCTAGCGGGAGCTTTTCTTACGAGCAGTACTTC
clone_size: NA; j_call: TRBJ1-1; v_call: TRBV21-1; d_call: NA; cdr3_aa: CAGAIRQQKAFF; cdr3_nt: TGTGCCGGCGCTATCAGACAGCAGAAAGCTTTCTTT
clone_size: NA; j_call: TRBJ1-2; v_call: TRBV18; d_call: TRBD1; cdr3_aa: CASSPSSGGEYGYTF; cdr3_nt: TGTGCCAGCTCGCCATCCTCAGGGGGAGAATATGGCTACACCTTC
clone_size: NA; j_call: TRBJ2-7; v_call: TRBV7-2; d_call: NA; cdr3_aa: CASSPSRGPSYEQYF; cdr3_nt: TGTGCCAGCAGCCCCTCAAGGGGTCCCAGCTACGAGCAGTACTTC
clone_size: NA; j_call: TRBJ2-3; v_call: TRBV9; d_call: TRBD2; cdr3_aa: CASSPGTSGSTDTQYF; cdr3_nt: TGTGCCAGCAGCCCAGGGACTAGCGGGAGCACAGATACGCAGTATTTT
clone_size: NA; j_call: TRBJ2-7; v_call: TRBV20-1; d_call: NA; cdr3_aa: CSANPWEQYF; cdr3_nt: TGCAGTGCTAACCCATGGGAGCAGTACTTC
clone_size: once; j_call: TRBJ2-7; v_call: TRBV6-1; d_call: TRBD1; cdr3_aa: CASRGQGRRYEQYF; cdr3_nt: TGTGCCAGCAGGGGACAGGGTCGGCGCTACGAGCAGTACTTC
clone_size: NA; j_call: TRBJ2-2; v_call: TRBV5-1; d_call: NA; cdr3_aa: CASSLGWGQRPGELFF; cdr3_nt: TGCGCCAGCAGCTTGGGTTGGGGACAAAGGCCCGGGGAGCTGTTTTTT
clone_size: NA; j_call: TRBJ2-1; v_call: TRBV4-3; d_call: NA; cdr3_aa: CASSLQGWSYNEQFF; cdr3_nt: TGCGCCAGCAGCCTACAGGGTTGGTCCTACAATGAGCAGTTCTTC